This T cell receptor (beta chain) was sequenced in a study of blood T cell repertoires in COVID-19. The repertoire was sequenced with immunoSEQ multiplex PCR; TCRdb's copy has only in-frame clones and lacks some. The sample yields roughly 220,000 clones, around 90% seen once. J lost 2 bases, V lost 5 bases, and 3 bases had no gene match. The CDR3 extends over 14 amino acids. Looked up from germline, CDR1 is SGHNT and CDR2 is YENEEA. The receptor comes from a man aged 25-45 years who had been exposed to COVID-19. The chain combines TRBV11-3 with TRBJ2-3; 8 bases align to TRBD1. What was sequenced was PBMCs or T cells enriched from blood (not recorded which). DNA for the CDR3: TGTGCCAGCAGCCAGGGACAGGCCACAGATACGCAGTATTTT. Translating gives CASSQGQATDTQYF.